These 16 T cell receptor beta chains share one sample of origin, sequenced in a study of patients and donors after allogeneic stem cell transplantation. TCRdb itself ran the RT-PCR reads through MiXCR, one entry per CDR3 protein. The repertoire has approximately 250,000 distinct CDR3 sequences, about 14% of them found once; the top ten carry around 10%. Material for sequencing was blood, either unsorted or a sorted T cell fraction (not recorded which). The receptors derive from a human donor who was either an allogeneic HSCT recipient or a stem cell or donor lymphocyte infusion donor (not recorded which). It is not recorded whose cells these are; they may come from a transplant donor.

This clonotype has more than one count but fewer than ten. This may arise from a read error, as a much more abundant clone is one base away. DNA of the CDR3: TGTGCAACCAGGGGGACATGGGTCTATGGCTACACCTTC. It is translated as CATRGTWVYGYTF. This chain connects TRBV12-3 or TRBV12-4 to TRBJ1-2, with TRBD1 matching 7 bases. The CDR3 is made up of 13 amino acids.

This clonotype occurred many times. This chain links TRBV6-6 with TRBJ1-1; no definite D call. CDR1 MNHNY and CDR2 SVGAGI come from the germline V gene (reference sequence). CDR3 size: 13 residues. V gave up 3 bases and J gave up 5 bases, with 10 bases separating them. The CDR3 DNA is TGTGCCAGCAGTTATACGGTGGGGACTGAAGCTTTCTTT. It codes for CASSYTVGTEAFF.

This chain joins TRBV5-1 and TRBJ1-2, with D unclear. The CDR3 is made up of 15 amino acids. From germline, CDR1 is SGHRS and CDR2 YFSETQ. The V end lost 0 bases, the J end lost 2 bases, and 11 bases lay between the germline ends. The CDR3 loop reads CASSLEGGRNYGYTF. The DNA for the CDR3 is TGCGCCAGCAGCTTGGAAGGTGGCAGAAACTATGGCTACACCTTC. The full variable domain, rest sourced from reference TRBV5-1 and TRBJ1-2, is KAGVTQTPRYLIKTRGQQVTLSCSPISGHRSVSWYQQTPGQGLQFLFEYFSETQRNKGNFPGRFSGRQFSNSRSEMNVSTLELGDSALYLCASSLEGGRNYGYTFGSGTRLTVV.

In its sample, this clonotype was seen many times. The chain employs TRBV2 and TRBJ1-2, with a weak D call TRBD1 (6 bases). Germline CDR1 SNHLY, CDR2 FYNNEI. Trimming removed 4 bases at V and 2 bases at J, with 8 bases between. There are 13 residues in the CDR3. The chain's CDR3 is CASSGGGNYGYTF. CDR3 in DNA: TGTGCCAGCAGTGGAGGGGGGAACTATGGCTACACCTTC.

This clonotype was observed many times. The chain has TRBV29-1 and TRBJ2-1; D is perhaps TRBD1 (7 bases). CDR1 and CDR2 (germline): SQVTM, ANQGSEA. CDR3 length equals 13 residues. V was cut by 5 bases and J by 9 bases, with 17 bases left in between. Here the CDR3 reads CSVLSQGGTEQFF. The CDR3 nucleotides read TGCAGCGTTCTTTCCCAGGGGGGCACTGAGCAGTTCTTC.

There are a few counts of this clonotype. The rearrangement joins TRBV4-2 to TRBJ2-7; 10 positions agree with TRBD1. The V and J ends lost 0 bases and 4 bases, in that order; junction bases with no gene match: 6. Germline assignment: CDR1 LGHNA and CDR2 YNFKEQ. The CDR3 extends over 16 amino acids. The CDR3 loop is CASSQDLGTGDYEQYF. In nucleotides, the CDR3 is TGTGCCAGCAGCCAAGATCTAGGGACAGGGGATTACGAGCAGTACTTC.

This clonotype was detected ten times or more. The rearrangement joins TRBV5-6 to TRBJ2-3; 10 nucleotides agree with TRBD2. Germline V gene sequence: CDR1 SGHDT, CDR2 YYEEEE. J lost 2 bases, V lost 3 bases, and 6 bases had no gene match. CDR3 length equals 16 residues. The CDR3 nucleotides are TGTGCCAGCAGCTGGTGGACTAGCGGTACCACAGATACGCAGTATTTT. Its protein product is CASSWWTSGTTDTQYF.

This clonotype was seen a few times. The chain employs TRBV2 and TRBJ2-5; the match to TRBD2 covers 13 bases. From germline, CDR1 is SNHLY and CDR2 FYNNEI. The CDR3 spans 14 residues. V shed 9 bases and J 5 bases; nucleotides not matched to a gene: 6. The CDR3, as DNA: TGTGCCAGAACTAGCGGGGGGGCCCGGGAGACCCAGTACTTC. Translation: CARTSGGARETQYF.

This chain uses TRBV6-1 with TRBJ1-4; D not resolved. Trimming took off 6 bases at V and 0 bases at J, with 8 bases between the two ends. This CDR3 has 14 residues. CDR1 and CDR2 (germline): MNHNS, SASEGT. The CDR3: CASSHLATNEKLFF. CDR3 DNA sequence: TGTGCCAGCAGCCACCTAGCAACTAATGAAAAACTGTTTTTT.

This clonotype was recorded a few times. The J gene is TRBJ2-5, the V gene TRBV12-3 or TRBV12-4; possibly TRBD2 for D (5 bases). The CDR3 is 14 amino acids. The V gene lost 2 bases and the J gene lost 5 bases, with 12 bases spanning the gap. The chain's CDR3 is CASSLTRTGETQYF. The CDR3 coding sequence is TGTGCCAGCAGTTTAACCAGGACGGGGGAGACCCAGTACTTC.

In its sample, this clonotype was seen a few times. J is TRBJ2-3 and V is TRBV4-3, with 7 bases aligning to TRBD2. The CDR3 runs 18 residues. Germline lookup yields CDR1 LGHNA and CDR2 YSLEER. Losses at the gene ends were 2 bases for V and 6 bases for J; bases not matched to a gene: 17. CDR3 protein: CASSQSPVPGGGGDTQYF. CDR3 coding DNA: TGCGCCAGCAGCCAAAGCCCAGTTCCGGGCGGCGGGGGTGATACGCAGTATTTT.

The V and J genes are TRBV4-3 and TRBJ1-3; D perhaps matches TRBD1 (5 bases). Trimming shortened V by 1 base and J by 2 bases, and 9 bases separated the two germline ends. The CDR3 consists of 15 residues. The germline V gene encodes CDR1 LGHNA and CDR2 YSLEER. Here the CDR3 reads CASSQGGRAGNTIYF. CDR3 nucleotides: TGCGCCAGCAGCCAAGGGGGCAGGGCTGGAAACACCATATATTTT.

This clonotype was seen repeatedly, ten times or more. The CDR3 coding sequence is TGTGCCAGCAGCTTGAAGCAGGGAGGGTATTCACCCCTCCACTTT. It translates to CASSLKQGGYSPLHF. The V and J genes are TRBV5-4 and TRBJ1-6, with D perhaps matching TRBD1 (5 bases). This CDR3 region has 15 residues. V was trimmed by 1 base and J by 8 bases, leaving 13 bases between them. Per the germline V gene, CDR1 is SGHNT and CDR2 is YYREEE (reference sequence).

This clonotype was seen only once. This chain joins TRBV4-2 and TRBJ2-3; D is unresolved. There are 19 residues in the CDR3. With 0 bases removed from V and 1 base from J, the gap between germline ends came to 20 bases. CDR1 and CDR2 (germline): LGHNA, YNFKEQ. Here the CDR3 reads CASSQEWPDHSTRTDTQYF. The CDR3 DNA sequence: TGTGCCAGCAGCCAAGAATGGCCGGACCACAGCACCCGCACAGATACGCAGTATTTT.

This clonotype was observed at least ten times. The V gene is TRBV24-1, the J gene TRBJ2-3, with a tentative D call TRBD2 (5 bases). The CDR3 runs to 15 residues. Germline V gene lookup returns CDR1 KGHDR and CDR2 SFDVKD. V was cut by 5 bases and J by 1 base, with 12 bases left in between. The CDR3 region is CATSGGGPGTDTQYF. CDR3 sequence (DNA): TGTGCCACCAGTGGTGGAGGTCCTGGCACAGATACGCAGTATTTT.

The rearrangement links TRBV5-1 to TRBJ1-5; a possible D gene is TRBD1 (5 bases). CDR3 size: 16 residues. The germline V and J ends were trimmed by 2 bases and 0 bases, with 12 bases remaining between them. Germline V gene sequence: CDR1 SGHRS, CDR2 YFSETQ. CDR3 DNA: TGCGCCAGCAGCTTACAGGACAAATATAGCAATCAGCCCCAGCATTTT. This codes for CASSLQDKYSNQPQHF.